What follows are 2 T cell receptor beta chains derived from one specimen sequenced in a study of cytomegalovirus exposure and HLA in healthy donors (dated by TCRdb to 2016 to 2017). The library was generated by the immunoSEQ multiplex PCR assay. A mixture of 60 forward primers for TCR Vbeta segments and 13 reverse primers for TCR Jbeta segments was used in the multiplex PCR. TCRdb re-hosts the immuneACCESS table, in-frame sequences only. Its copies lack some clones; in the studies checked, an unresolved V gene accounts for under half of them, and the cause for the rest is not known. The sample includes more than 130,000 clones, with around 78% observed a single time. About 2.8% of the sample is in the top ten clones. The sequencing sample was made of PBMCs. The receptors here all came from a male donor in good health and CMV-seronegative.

This CDR3 is CASSPVRISGNTIYF. CDR3 nucleotide sequence: TGTGCCAGCAGTCCCGTCCGTATCTCTGGAAACACCATATATTTT. The chain carries TRBV2 and TRBJ1-3; D gene uncertain. Germline V CDR1 and CDR2: SNHLY, FYNNEI. The germline V and J ends were trimmed by 5 bases and 0 bases, with 11 bases remaining between them. CDR3 length equals 15 residues. The variable domain in full, completed from reference TRBV2 and TRBJ1-3, reads EPEVTQTPSHQVTQMGQEVILRCVPISNHLYFYWYRQILGQKVEFLVSFYNNEISEKSEIFDDQFSVERPDGSNFTLKIRSTKLEDSAMYFCASSPVRISGNTIYFGEGSWLTVV.

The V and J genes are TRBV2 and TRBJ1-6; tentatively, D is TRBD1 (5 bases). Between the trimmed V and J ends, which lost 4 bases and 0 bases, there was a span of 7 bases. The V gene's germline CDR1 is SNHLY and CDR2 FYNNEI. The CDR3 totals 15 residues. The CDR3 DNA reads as TGTGCCAGCAGTGGGGGCAGCTCCTATAATTCACCCCTCCACTTT. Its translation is CASSGGSSYNSPLHF.